This TCR beta chain was captured by sequencing in a study of Ad26.COV2.S vaccination and SARS-CoV-2 variants. The overall study: The COV1001 Ad26.COV2.S trial arm included the donor. Study-level findings and limits: Measures of TCR breadth and depth may have fallen short of total T cell responses. Higher spike-specific TCR breadth was found in vaccine recipients than in placebo recipients. Spike-specific CD8+ and CD4+ T cell responses reportedly showed substantial breadth after vaccination.

A remark on this clone: What it recognizes is unknown.

Germline lookup yields CDR1 SGHVS and CDR2 FQNEAQ. The CDR3 has 13 amino acids. V was trimmed by 7 bases and J by 5 bases, leaving 14 bases between them. Here immunoSEQ multiplex PCR was the method, and the copy in TCRdb shows in-frame clones only, minus some. The data hold 350,000 to 450,000 clones, with 80% to 95% observed a single time. Documented treatment: around 19 received Ad26.COV2.S at low or high dose, single or two shots; five or six received placebo; per-sample allocation not given. Sampling took place 63 days after the first vaccine or placebo injection. The chain combines TRBV7-8 with TRBJ1-1; D not resolved. The specimen comprised peripheral blood, sampled in a trial of Ad26.COV2.S vaccine versus placebo. The receptor was derived from a person aged 18 to 59 who received the Ad26.COV2.S COVID-19 vaccine or a placebo. CDR3 in DNA: TGTGCCAGCACCGCAGTGGGTGGGACTGAAGCTTTCTTT. As protein: CASTAVGGTEAFF.